The 6 T cell receptor beta chains listed next were all sequenced from one sample in a study of beta chain features in type 1 diabetes. The authors reverse transcribed all of the isolated RNA, so sequencing captured expressed TCRB transcripts. Data came from immunoSEQ multiplex PCR; TCRdb stores just in-frame clones and leaves some out. The repertoire holds a few hundred thousand clones, 27% seen once, with roughly 4% in the top ten. The material sequenced was central memory CD4+ T cells from blood. The receptors derive from a man aged 25-40 years in good health.

This clone was seen just once. V usage is TRBV5-6 and J usage is TRBJ1-2; no clear D gene. V was cut by 2 bases and J by 0 bases, with 11 bases left in between. There are 15 residues in the CDR3. Per germline, CDR1 SGHDT and CDR2 YYEEEE. CDR3 sequence reads: CASSLGGESNYGYTF. The CDR3 nucleotides read TGTGCCAGCAGCTTAGGTGGGGAATCTAACTATGGCTACACCTTC.

This clone was seen a handful of times. The V and J genes are TRBV13 and TRBJ2-3; 7 positions agree with TRBD2. Unmatched junction bases numbered 9, after V lost 3 bases and J lost 3 bases. The CDR3 contains 16 residues. Germline values: CDR1 PRHDT, CDR2 FYEKMQ (reference sequence). CDR3 nucleotides: TGTGCCAGCAGCTTGAGGCTAGCGGAAACTACAGATACGCAGTATTTT. Translated, it gives CASSLRLAETTDTQYF.

This clone was observed a handful of times. The chain couples TRBV10-3 to TRBJ2-1, with 9 positions matching TRBD2. There are 14 residues in the CDR3. Germline trimming cut 6 bases from V and 9 bases from J; bases unmatched to any gene: 9. Looked up from germline, CDR1 is ENHRY and CDR2 is SYGVKD. This chain's CDR3 is CAIRGLAGVVEQFF. The CDR3 DNA sequence: TGTGCCATCAGAGGATTAGCGGGAGTAGTTGAGCAGTTCTTC.

The rearrangement uses TRBV6-1 and TRBJ2-7, with unresolved D. Germline assignment: CDR1 MNHNS and CDR2 SASEGT. Trimming removed 4 bases from V and 0 bases from J, with 10 bases in between. The CDR3 runs 14 residues. For the CDR3, the DNA is TGTGCCAGCAGTGCTGGTTTAGCCTCCTACGAGCAGTACTTC. Its protein product is CASSAGLASYEQYF.

V is TRBV5-1 and J is TRBJ2-1; unclear D gene. The CDR3 contains 12 residues. V was cut by 0 bases and J by 12 bases, with 10 bases left in between. Germline CDR1 is SGHRS and CDR2 is YFSETQ. The CDR3 region has the DNA TGCGCCAGCAGCTTGGAGGTCCCTCCGCAGTTCTTC. It yields the protein CASSLEVPPQFF.

This clone was recorded a few times. This chain connects TRBV11-3 to TRBJ2-1, with 9 bases lining up with TRBD2. The CDR3 totals 15 residues. V lost 5 bases and J lost 1; bases outside the gene matches: 3. Germline CDR1 is SGHNT and CDR2 is YENEEA. The DNA of the CDR3 is TGTGCCAGCAGCGTTAGCGGGGGATCCTACAATGAGCAGTTCTTC. Translated: CASSVSGGSYNEQFF.